This T cell receptor beta chain was recorded in a study of T-cell memory formation after mild COVID-19. On the study more broadly: Most TCR clusters belonged to a single donor. Study outcomes and limitations: Contracting CD4+ clones sat mainly in CM and EM; CD8+ in EMRA. For second-wave clones that peaked at day 37, SARS-CoV-2 specificity went unverified.

CDR3 size: 13 residues. V was clipped by 4 bases and J by 6 bases; unmatched bases: 2. Per germline, CDR1 LGHDT and CDR2 YNNKEL (reference sequence). TCRdb independently ran MiXCR on the 5' RACE reads; one entry per CDR3 protein. The sample records hundreds of thousands of distinct CDR3 sequences, around 19% being singletons. This clonotype was observed a handful of times. Its antigen is still unknown. This sequence was found in an adult woman who had mild COVID-19 (a few samples of this study predate the infection). Cell type and time point are not known. V gene TRBV3-1 combines with J gene TRBJ1-4, with 7 bases that match TRBD1. The sample comprised PBMCs or a T cell subset sorted from them (not recorded which). The CDR3: CASSPQGYEKLFF. In DNA form, the CDR3 reads TGTGCCAGCAGCCCACAGGGGTATGAAAAACTGTTTTTT.